One and the same sample provided the 27 T cell receptor beta chains below, sequenced in a study of T-cell memory formation after mild COVID-19. TCRdb re-called the 5' RACE reads through MiXCR, storing one row per CDR3 protein. The sample has about 140,000 distinct CDR3 sequences; 11% to 15% are singletons. Source material: PBMCs or a T cell subset sorted from them (not recorded which). Receptors were obtained from an adult woman who had mild COVID-19 (a few samples of this study predate the infection). Cell type and time point are not known.

This clonotype has just a few counts. The V call is TRBV15, the J call TRBJ1-1; a weak D match, TRBD1 (6 bases). The CDR3 extends over 13 amino acids. Germline assignment: CDR1 LNHNV and CDR2 YYDKDF (reference sequence). Trimming cost V 3 bases and J 5 bases, with 10 bases left between them. The CDR3 loop is CATSSIRGTEAFF. CDR3 bases: TGTGCCACCAGCAGTATCAGGGGAACTGAAGCTTTCTTT.

This clonotype was detected a few times. The CDR3 DNA reads as TGTGCCAGCAGTTACACTAGCCCCTACGAGCAGTACTTC. This sequence encodes CASSYTSPYEQYF. The chain couples TRBV6-6 to TRBJ2-7; maybe TRBD2 (6 bases). Per the germline V gene, CDR1 is MNHNY and CDR2 is SVGAGI (reference sequence). There are 13 residues in the CDR3. Trimming left V 2 bases short and J 2 bases short, with 7 bases between.

The chain has TRBV20-1 and TRBJ2-7, with a tentative D call TRBD2 (7 bases). This CDR3 spans 14 amino acids. Deletions cut 7 bases from V and 4 bases from J, with 20 bases between. In germline, CDR1 is DFQATT, CDR2 SNEGSKA (reference sequence). In nucleotides, the CDR3 is TGCAGTGTCTTTAGTACGGGGGGCGGGTACGAGCAGTACTTC. Protein sequence: CSVFSTGGGYEQYF.

This clonotype was seen a few times. The chain joins TRBV24-1 to TRBJ2-3, with D unclear. The CDR3 consists of 13 residues. Germline V CDR1 and CDR2: KGHDR, SFDVKD. The V gene lost 4 bases and the J gene lost 2 bases, with 6 bases spanning the gap. The CDR3 region is CATSDQTTDTQYF. Here the CDR3 DNA reads TGTGCCACCAGTGACCAAACCACAGATACGCAGTATTTT.

This clonotype showed up just a few times. This chain connects TRBV13 to TRBJ2-3; D possibly corresponds to TRBD1 (6 bases). The V gene's germline CDR1 is PRHDT and CDR2 FYEKMQ (reference sequence). Deletions cut 3 bases from V and 4 bases from J, with 14 bases between. The CDR3 extends over 15 amino acids. The CDR3, as DNA: TGTGCCAGCAGCTTCTACAGGGACCCCCCAGATACGCAGTATTTT. This codes for CASSFYRDPPDTQYF.

The rearrangement joins TRBV7-3 to TRBJ2-1; a weak D match, TRBD1 (6 bases). Germline CDR1 SGHTA, CDR2 FQGTGA. This CDR3 contains 16 residues. The germline V and J ends were trimmed by 2 bases and 8 bases, with 19 bases remaining between them. The CDR3 region is CASSLVAGTPMDEQFF. The CDR3 DNA sequence: TGTGCCAGCAGCTTAGTCGCCGGGACACCAATGGATGAGCAGTTCTTC.

The V gene is TRBV5-5, the J gene TRBJ2-7; the D gene could be TRBD1 or TRBD2 (6 bases each). V lost 0 bases to trimming and J lost 5 bases, with 12 bases between them. CDR3 size: 14 residues. Germline assignment: CDR1 SGHKS and CDR2 YYEKEE (reference sequence). The CDR3: CASSLAWGADEQYF. Here the CDR3 DNA reads TGTGCCAGCAGCTTGGCCTGGGGGGCTGACGAGCAGTACTTC.

In its sample, this clonotype was seen a few times. The chain employs TRBV12-3 or TRBV12-4 and TRBJ2-5, with D possibly being TRBD1 or TRBD2 (6 bases each). V was cut by 2 bases and J by 2 bases, with 12 bases left in between. This CDR3 has 15 residues. CDR3 DNA sequence: TGTGCCAGCAGTTTAACACAGGGAGGACAAGAGACCCAGTACTTC. Amino acid sequence: CASSLTQGGQETQYF.

The chain employs TRBV9 and TRBJ2-1, with 8 positions matching TRBD1. V lost 4 bases, J lost 5 bases, and 5 bases stayed unmatched. Germline CDR1 SGDLS, CDR2 YYNGEE. The CDR3 has 14 residues. CDR3 bases: TGTGCCAGCAGCATACAGGGGGATAACAATGAGCAGTTCTTC. Encoded protein: CASSIQGDNNEQFF.

The J gene is TRBJ2-5, the V gene TRBV7-8; 9 positions match TRBD1. After removal of 3 bases from V and 5 bases from J, the junction contained 4 bases not matched to a gene. Germline V gene lookup returns CDR1 SGHVS and CDR2 FQNEAQ. The CDR3 has 14 residues. CDR3 in amino acids: CASSFDRGYETQYF. The CDR3 region has the DNA TGTGCCAGCAGCTTCGACAGGGGGTACGAGACCCAGTACTTC.

Only a few counts were recorded for this clonotype. The chain has TRBV20-1 and TRBJ2-1, with a possible D match to TRBD2 (6 bases). Trimming took off 4 bases at V and 7 bases at J, with 23 bases between the two ends. The CDR3 is made up of 16 amino acids. Germline lookup yields CDR1 DFQATT and CDR2 SNEGSKA (reference sequence). This CDR3 reads CSANPTEGTPWNEQFF. As DNA, the CDR3 is TGCAGTGCTAACCCCACCGAGGGGACTCCCTGGAATGAGCAGTTCTTC.

This clonotype came up a few times. The V call is TRBV6-5, the J call TRBJ2-1; TRBD2 is a possible D gene (6 bases). CDR1 MNHEY and CDR2 SVGAGI come from the germline V gene. V was shortened by 3 bases and J by 4 bases, with 13 bases between the two germline ends. The CDR3 spans 15 residues. CDR3 sequence: CASSYTSSGYNEQFF. Written as DNA, the CDR3 is TGTGCCAGCAGTTATACTAGCTCGGGGTACAATGAGCAGTTCTTC.

This clonotype was recorded many times. This chain links TRBV7-9 with TRBJ2-1, with TRBD2 matching 14 bases. The CDR3 has 18 amino acids. V was pared by 5 bases and J by 1 base, with 7 bases of the junction left unmatched. Germline CDR1 and CDR2: SEHNR and FQNEAQ (reference sequence). CDR3 coding DNA: TGTGCCAGCAGCACCCCGGGACTAGCGGGAGAGTCCTACAATGAGCAGTTCTTC. Translating it yields CASSTPGLAGESYNEQFF.

This clonotype was detected only a few times. This sequence joins TRBV18 and TRBJ2-3; 9 bases fit TRBD2. Trimming took 6 bases from V and 5 from J; bases not matched to a gene: 18. CDR1 is KGHSH, CDR2 LQKENI, per germline. The CDR3 is made up of 18 amino acids. The CDR3 loop is CASSAPLGAGGRVDTQYF. CDR3 bases: TGTGCCAGCTCGGCCCCCCTCGGCGCGGGGGGGCGTGTAGATACGCAGTATTTT.

This chain's CDR3 is CASSLARLPYNEQFF. The CDR3 DNA reads as TGTGCCAGCAGCTTGGCAAGACTACCCTACAATGAGCAGTTCTTC. The genes are TRBV5-5 and TRBJ2-1, with D tentatively TRBD2 (5 bases). The CDR3 consists of 15 residues. Trimming left V 0 bases short and J 2 bases short, with 9 bases between. Germline V gene sequence: CDR1 SGHKS, CDR2 YYEKEE (reference sequence).

This clonotype has at least ten counts. V usage is TRBV27 and J usage is TRBJ2-1, with 7 bases that match TRBD1. The CDR3 spans 13 residues. J gave up 9 bases and V 5 bases, and 7 bases lay outside the gene matches. Germline V lookup: CDR1 MNHEY, CDR2 SMNVEV (reference sequence). The CDR3 DNA is TGTGCCAGCAGTGACGACAGGGTGAGTGAGCAGTTCTTC. It encodes CASSDDRVSEQFF.

The chain combines TRBV7-9 with TRBJ2-5; D is uncertain. The CDR3 is 12 amino acids. Between the trimmed V and J ends, which lost 2 bases and 4 bases, there was a span of 5 bases. CDR1 and CDR2 from the germline V gene are SEHNR and FQNEAQ (reference sequence). The CDR3 here is CASSLPLETQYF. Written as DNA, the CDR3 is TGTGCCAGCAGCTTACCCCTAGAGACCCAGTACTTC.

This clonotype was recorded a few times. The chain employs TRBV29-1 and TRBJ2-7; D not resolved. Trimming removed 7 bases at V and 4 bases at J, with 26 bases between. The germline V gene encodes CDR1 SQVTM and CDR2 ANQGSEA. CDR3 size: 16 residues. CDR3 nucleotides: TGCAGCGCAGTACCCCACGCTGACACCCTACCTTACGAGCAGTACTTC. It specifies CSAVPHADTLPYEQYF.

The chain links TRBV20-1 to TRBJ2-2; possibly TRBD1 for D (6 bases). Looked up from germline, CDR1 is DFQATT and CDR2 is SNEGSKA (reference sequence). V shed 1 base and J shed 2 bases, with 17 bases lying between them. This CDR3 comprises 17 residues. The CDR3 sequence is CSARGKLQGQNTGELFF. The DNA of the CDR3 is TGCAGTGCTAGAGGAAAACTACAGGGCCAAAACACCGGGGAGCTGTTTTTT.

This rearrangement joins TRBV12-3 or TRBV12-4 to TRBJ2-2; 9 bases align to TRBD1. J gave up 1 base and V 3 bases, and 9 bases lay outside the gene matches. The CDR3 length is 18 residues. The chain's CDR3 is CASSFTPGQGLNTGELFF. CDR3 DNA sequence: TGTGCCAGCAGTTTTACCCCGGGACAGGGCTTGAACACCGGGGAGCTGTTTTTT.

There are a few counts of this clonotype. The genes are TRBV9 and TRBJ2-3; 8 positions agree with TRBD2. V lost 2 bases, J lost 1 base, and 3 bases stayed unmatched. The CDR3 covers 15 residues. Germline V gene data show CDR1 as SGDLS and CDR2 as YYNGEE. CDR3 sequence reads: CASSVQTSGTDTQYF. CDR3 DNA sequence: TGTGCCAGCAGCGTTCAGACTAGCGGCACAGATACGCAGTATTTT.

The rearrangement uses TRBV7-9 and TRBJ1-5; D possibly corresponds to TRBD1 (5 bases). The ends were cut back, 5 bases at V and 5 bases at J, with 16 bases in the middle. The CDR3 contains 15 residues. CDR1 and CDR2 (germline): SEHNR, FQNEAQ (reference sequence). CDR3 region: CASSQGIGVYQPQHF. CDR3 nucleotides: TGTGCCAGCAGCCAGGGCATTGGGGTATATCAGCCCCAGCATTTT.

This clonotype was counted between two and nine times. The genes are TRBV4-3 and TRBJ1-1; 10 positions agree with TRBD1. The V gene's germline CDR1 is LGHNA and CDR2 YSLEER. The V and J ends lost 3 bases and 6 bases, in that order; junction bases with no gene match: 10. This CDR3 is 16 amino acids long. CDR3 nucleotides: TGCGCCAGCAGCCACCGGGACAGGGGTGAATTGGCTGAAGCTTTCTTT. It yields the protein CASSHRDRGELAEAFF.

V gene TRBV7-6 combines with J gene TRBJ2-3; D gene ambiguous. Trimming pared 6 bases from V and 2 bases from J, leaving 9 bases between. CDR3 length equals 13 residues. The germline V gene encodes CDR1 SGHVS and CDR2 FNYEAQ. CDR3 DNA sequence: TGTGCCAGCAGTCGAGGATTCACAGATACGCAGTATTTT. Translating gives CASSRGFTDTQYF.

This clonotype came up many times. The CDR3 loop reads CASSPGMAYNEQFF. In nucleotides, the CDR3 is TGTGCCAGCAGCCCCGGAATGGCTTACAATGAGCAGTTCTTC. The chain employs TRBV7-2 and TRBJ2-1; the D is unclear. The germline CDR1 and CDR2 sequences are SGHTA and FQGNSA. This CDR3 comprises 14 residues. Trimming took 5 bases from V and 4 from J, leaving 12 bases between them.

This clonotype was detected a few times. CDR3: CASRSGGSGNTIYF. The CDR3 region has the DNA TGTGCCAGCAGATCTGGGGGCTCTGGAAACACCATATATTTT. V usage is TRBV12-3 or TRBV12-4 and J usage is TRBJ1-3, with TRBD1 as a possible D gene (5 bases). The V end lost 6 bases, the J end lost 0 bases, and 9 bases lay between the germline ends. The CDR3 is 14 amino acids.

Many counts were recorded for this clonotype. This chain joins TRBV6-5 and TRBJ2-1; D possibly corresponds to TRBD2 (6 bases). The CDR3 runs to 15 residues. Germline CDR1 MNHEY, CDR2 SVGAGI. V was shortened by 6 bases and J by 0 bases, with 12 bases between the two germline ends. This CDR3 is CASRRDLSSYNEQFF. DNA of the CDR3: TGTGCCAGCAGGCGGGACCTAAGCTCCTACAATGAGCAGTTCTTC.